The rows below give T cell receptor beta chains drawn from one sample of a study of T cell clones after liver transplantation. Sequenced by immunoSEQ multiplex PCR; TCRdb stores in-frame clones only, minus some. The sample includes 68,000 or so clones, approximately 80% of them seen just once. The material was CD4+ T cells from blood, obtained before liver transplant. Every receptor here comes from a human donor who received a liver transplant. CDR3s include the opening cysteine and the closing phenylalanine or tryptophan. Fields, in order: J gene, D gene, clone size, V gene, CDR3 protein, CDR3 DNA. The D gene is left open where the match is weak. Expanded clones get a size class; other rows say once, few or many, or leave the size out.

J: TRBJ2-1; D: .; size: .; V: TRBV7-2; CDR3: CASSGPINNEQFF; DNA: TGTGCCAGCAGTGGACCCATTAATAATGAGCAGTTCTTC
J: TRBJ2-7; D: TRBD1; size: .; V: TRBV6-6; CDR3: CASSSGGPIGEQYF; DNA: TGTGCCAGCAGTTCAGGGGGCCCTATTGGCGAGCAGTACTTC
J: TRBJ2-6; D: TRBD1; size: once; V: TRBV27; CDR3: CASRPDRGPGANVLTF; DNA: TGTGCCAGCAGACCAGACAGGGGGCCTGGGGCCAACGTCCTGACTTTC
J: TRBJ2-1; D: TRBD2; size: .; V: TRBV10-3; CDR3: CAIMDAGRAGNEQFF; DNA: TGTGCCATCATGGATGCCGGGAGGGCAGGAAATGAGCAGTTCTTC
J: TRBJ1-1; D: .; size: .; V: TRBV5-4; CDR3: CASSPRANTEAFF; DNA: TGTGCCAGCAGCCCAAGAGCAAACACTGAAGCTTTCTTT
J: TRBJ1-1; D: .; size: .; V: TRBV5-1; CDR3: CASSLVAGVKNTEAFF; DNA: TGCGCCAGCAGCTTGGTCGCAGGGGTCAAGAACACTGAAGCTTTCTTT
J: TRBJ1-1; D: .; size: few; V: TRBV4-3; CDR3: CASSPYGVRAEAFF; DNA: TGCGCCAGCAGCCCCTATGGTGTGAGGGCTGAAGCTTTCTTT
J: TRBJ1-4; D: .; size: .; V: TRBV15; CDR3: CATSRVDPINEKLFF; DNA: TGTGCCACCAGCAGAGTCGATCCGATTAATGAAAAACTGTTTTTT
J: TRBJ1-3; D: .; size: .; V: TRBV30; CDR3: CAWSVTRRASSGNTIYF; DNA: TGTGCCTGGAGTGTAACCCGGCGGGCAAGCTCTGGAAACACCATATATTTT
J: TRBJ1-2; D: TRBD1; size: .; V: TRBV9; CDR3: CASSPGTGRPGYTF; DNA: TGTGCCAGCAGCCCCGGGACAGGTAGGCCTGGCTACACCTTC
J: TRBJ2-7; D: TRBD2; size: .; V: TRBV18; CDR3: CASSLPGLAPPEQYF; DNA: TGTGCCAGCTCGCTCCCGGGACTAGCGCCTCCCGAGCAGTACTTC
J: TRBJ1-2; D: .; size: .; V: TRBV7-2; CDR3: CASTSPDTPRGYTF; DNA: TGTGCCAGCACCTCCCCGGACACCCCTCGGGGCTACACCTTC
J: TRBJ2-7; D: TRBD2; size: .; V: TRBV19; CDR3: CASSPRTSGRYEQYF; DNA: TGTGCCAGTAGTCCCCGGACTAGCGGGAGGTACGAGCAGTACTTC
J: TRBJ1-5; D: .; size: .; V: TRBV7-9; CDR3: CASSLADQPQHF; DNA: TGTGCCAGCAGCTTAGCCGATCAGCCCCAGCATTTT
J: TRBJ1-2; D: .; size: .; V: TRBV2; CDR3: CASSGDINYGYTF; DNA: TGTGCCAGCAGTGGGGATATAAACTATGGCTACACCTTC
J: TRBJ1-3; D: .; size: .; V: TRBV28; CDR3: CASSLIGAGSSGNTIYF; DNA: TGTGCCAGCAGTTTAATCGGAGCCGGCTCCTCTGGAAACACCATATATTTT
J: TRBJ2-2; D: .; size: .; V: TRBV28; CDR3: CASSMEMTGELFF; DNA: TGTGCCAGCAGTATGGAGATGACCGGGGAGCTGTTTTTT
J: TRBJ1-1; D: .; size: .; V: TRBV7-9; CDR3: CASSSPGGGVNTEAFF; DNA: TGTGCCAGCAGCTCGCCCGGGGGCGGGGTGAACACTGAAGCTTTCTTT
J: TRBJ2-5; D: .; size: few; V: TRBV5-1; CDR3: CASSSTGETQYF; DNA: TGCGCCAGCAGCTCTACAGGGGAGACCCAGTACTTC
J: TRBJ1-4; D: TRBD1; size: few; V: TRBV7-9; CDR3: CASSFRQGTNEKLFF; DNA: TGTGCCAGCAGCTTCAGACAGGGGACTAATGAAAAACTGTTTTTT
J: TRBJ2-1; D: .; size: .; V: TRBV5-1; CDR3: CASSPKGNYNEQFF; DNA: TGCGCCAGCAGCCCCAAGGGAAACTACAATGAGCAGTTCTTC
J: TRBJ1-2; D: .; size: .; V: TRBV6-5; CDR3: CASSYLVGGPSGYTF; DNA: TGTGCCAGCAGTTACCTAGTCGGGGGACCTAGCGGCTACACCTTC
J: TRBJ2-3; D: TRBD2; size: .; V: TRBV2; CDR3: CASSWGLAELTDTQYF; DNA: TGTGCCAGCAGTTGGGGACTAGCGGAGCTCACAGATACGCAGTATTTT
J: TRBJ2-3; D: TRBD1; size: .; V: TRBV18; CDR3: CASSPLGQESTDTQYF; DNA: TGTGCCAGCTCACCCCTCGGACAGGAAAGCACAGATACGCAGTATTTT
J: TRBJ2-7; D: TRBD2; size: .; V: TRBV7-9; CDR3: CASSLWGRLAGSYEQYF; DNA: TGTGCCAGCAGCTTATGGGGCCGACTAGCGGGATCCTACGAGCAGTACTTC
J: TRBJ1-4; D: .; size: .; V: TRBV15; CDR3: CATSLGVEVEKLFF; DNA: TGTGCCACCAGCTTGGGCGTCGAGGTTGAAAAACTGTTTTTT
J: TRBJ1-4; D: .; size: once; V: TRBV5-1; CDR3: CASRTGSTNEKLFF; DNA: TGCGCCAGCAGGACAGGTTCAACTAATGAAAAACTGTTTTTT
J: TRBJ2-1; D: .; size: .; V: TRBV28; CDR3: CASRGTGKYNEQFF; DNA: TGTGCCAGCAGGGGAACAGGGAAATACAATGAGCAGTTCTTC
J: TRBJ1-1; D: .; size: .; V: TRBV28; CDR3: CASRLRSIGTMNTEAFF; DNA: TGTGCCAGCAGACTAAGATCCATTGGGACAATGAACACTGAAGCTTTCTTT
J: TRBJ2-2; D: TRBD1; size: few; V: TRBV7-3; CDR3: CASSSTGQAMRTTGELFF; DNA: TGTGCCAGCAGCTCTACGGGACAGGCGATGAGAACCACCGGGGAGCTGTTTTTT
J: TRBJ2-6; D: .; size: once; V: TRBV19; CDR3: CASSIGRYGANVLTF; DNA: TGTGCCAGTAGTATAGGCCGGTATGGGGCCAACGTCCTGACTTTC
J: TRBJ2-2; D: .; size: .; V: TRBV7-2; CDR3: CASSDRVAGELFF; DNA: TGTGCCAGCAGCGATCGCGTCGCCGGGGAGCTGTTTTTT
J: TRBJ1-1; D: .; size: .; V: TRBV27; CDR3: CASKPLGVGTEAFF; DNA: TGTGCCAGCAAACCGTTGGGTGTCGGCACTGAAGCTTTCTTT
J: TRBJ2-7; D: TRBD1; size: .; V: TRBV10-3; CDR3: CAISSQGTNSDEQYF; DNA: TGTGCCATCAGCTCACAGGGGACAAACTCTGACGAGCAGTACTTC
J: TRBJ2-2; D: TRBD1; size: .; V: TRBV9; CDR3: CASSDRPQGAGELFF; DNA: TGTGCCAGCAGCGATCGCCCACAGGGGGCGGGGGAGCTGTTTTTT
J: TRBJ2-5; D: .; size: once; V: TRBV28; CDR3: CASSSQEVVETQYF; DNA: TGTGCCAGCAGTTCTCAGGAAGTGGTGGAGACCCAGTACTTC
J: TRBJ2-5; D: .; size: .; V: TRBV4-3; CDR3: CASSPPRAAEEETQYF; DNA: TGCGCCAGCAGCCCCCCCCGGGCGGCGGAGGAAGAGACCCAGTACTTC
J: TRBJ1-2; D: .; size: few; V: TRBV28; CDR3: CASSSPGEGGYTF; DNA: TGTGCCAGCAGTTCCCCCGGGGAGGGTGGCTACACCTTC
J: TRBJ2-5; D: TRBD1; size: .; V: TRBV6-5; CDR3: CASRNLDRGQETQYF; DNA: TGTGCCAGCAGAAACCTCGACAGGGGGCAAGAGACCCAGTACTTC
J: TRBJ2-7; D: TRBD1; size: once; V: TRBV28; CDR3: CASFSRDRRTYEQYF; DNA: TGTGCCAGCTTTTCCCGGGACAGGAGAACCTACGAGCAGTACTTC
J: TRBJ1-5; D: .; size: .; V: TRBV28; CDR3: CASSLSGSNQPQHF; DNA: TGTGCCAGCAGTTTATCAGGGAGCAATCAGCCCCAGCATTTT
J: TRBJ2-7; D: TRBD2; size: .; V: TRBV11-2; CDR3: CASSLTSGRGDYEQYF; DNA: TGTGCCAGCAGTTTGACTAGCGGGAGAGGCGACTACGAGCAGTACTTC
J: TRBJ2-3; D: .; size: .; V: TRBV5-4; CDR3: CASSLGDSTDTQYF; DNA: TGTGCCAGCAGCTTGGGCGACAGTACAGATACGCAGTATTTT
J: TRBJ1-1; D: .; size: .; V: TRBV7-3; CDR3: CASSEQQNTEAFF; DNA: TGTGCCAGCAGCGAACAGCAGAACACTGAAGCTTTCTTT
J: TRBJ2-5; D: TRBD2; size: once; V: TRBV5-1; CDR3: CASSPELAGQETQYF; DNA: TGCGCCAGCAGCCCTGAACTAGCGGGTCAAGAGACCCAGTACTTC